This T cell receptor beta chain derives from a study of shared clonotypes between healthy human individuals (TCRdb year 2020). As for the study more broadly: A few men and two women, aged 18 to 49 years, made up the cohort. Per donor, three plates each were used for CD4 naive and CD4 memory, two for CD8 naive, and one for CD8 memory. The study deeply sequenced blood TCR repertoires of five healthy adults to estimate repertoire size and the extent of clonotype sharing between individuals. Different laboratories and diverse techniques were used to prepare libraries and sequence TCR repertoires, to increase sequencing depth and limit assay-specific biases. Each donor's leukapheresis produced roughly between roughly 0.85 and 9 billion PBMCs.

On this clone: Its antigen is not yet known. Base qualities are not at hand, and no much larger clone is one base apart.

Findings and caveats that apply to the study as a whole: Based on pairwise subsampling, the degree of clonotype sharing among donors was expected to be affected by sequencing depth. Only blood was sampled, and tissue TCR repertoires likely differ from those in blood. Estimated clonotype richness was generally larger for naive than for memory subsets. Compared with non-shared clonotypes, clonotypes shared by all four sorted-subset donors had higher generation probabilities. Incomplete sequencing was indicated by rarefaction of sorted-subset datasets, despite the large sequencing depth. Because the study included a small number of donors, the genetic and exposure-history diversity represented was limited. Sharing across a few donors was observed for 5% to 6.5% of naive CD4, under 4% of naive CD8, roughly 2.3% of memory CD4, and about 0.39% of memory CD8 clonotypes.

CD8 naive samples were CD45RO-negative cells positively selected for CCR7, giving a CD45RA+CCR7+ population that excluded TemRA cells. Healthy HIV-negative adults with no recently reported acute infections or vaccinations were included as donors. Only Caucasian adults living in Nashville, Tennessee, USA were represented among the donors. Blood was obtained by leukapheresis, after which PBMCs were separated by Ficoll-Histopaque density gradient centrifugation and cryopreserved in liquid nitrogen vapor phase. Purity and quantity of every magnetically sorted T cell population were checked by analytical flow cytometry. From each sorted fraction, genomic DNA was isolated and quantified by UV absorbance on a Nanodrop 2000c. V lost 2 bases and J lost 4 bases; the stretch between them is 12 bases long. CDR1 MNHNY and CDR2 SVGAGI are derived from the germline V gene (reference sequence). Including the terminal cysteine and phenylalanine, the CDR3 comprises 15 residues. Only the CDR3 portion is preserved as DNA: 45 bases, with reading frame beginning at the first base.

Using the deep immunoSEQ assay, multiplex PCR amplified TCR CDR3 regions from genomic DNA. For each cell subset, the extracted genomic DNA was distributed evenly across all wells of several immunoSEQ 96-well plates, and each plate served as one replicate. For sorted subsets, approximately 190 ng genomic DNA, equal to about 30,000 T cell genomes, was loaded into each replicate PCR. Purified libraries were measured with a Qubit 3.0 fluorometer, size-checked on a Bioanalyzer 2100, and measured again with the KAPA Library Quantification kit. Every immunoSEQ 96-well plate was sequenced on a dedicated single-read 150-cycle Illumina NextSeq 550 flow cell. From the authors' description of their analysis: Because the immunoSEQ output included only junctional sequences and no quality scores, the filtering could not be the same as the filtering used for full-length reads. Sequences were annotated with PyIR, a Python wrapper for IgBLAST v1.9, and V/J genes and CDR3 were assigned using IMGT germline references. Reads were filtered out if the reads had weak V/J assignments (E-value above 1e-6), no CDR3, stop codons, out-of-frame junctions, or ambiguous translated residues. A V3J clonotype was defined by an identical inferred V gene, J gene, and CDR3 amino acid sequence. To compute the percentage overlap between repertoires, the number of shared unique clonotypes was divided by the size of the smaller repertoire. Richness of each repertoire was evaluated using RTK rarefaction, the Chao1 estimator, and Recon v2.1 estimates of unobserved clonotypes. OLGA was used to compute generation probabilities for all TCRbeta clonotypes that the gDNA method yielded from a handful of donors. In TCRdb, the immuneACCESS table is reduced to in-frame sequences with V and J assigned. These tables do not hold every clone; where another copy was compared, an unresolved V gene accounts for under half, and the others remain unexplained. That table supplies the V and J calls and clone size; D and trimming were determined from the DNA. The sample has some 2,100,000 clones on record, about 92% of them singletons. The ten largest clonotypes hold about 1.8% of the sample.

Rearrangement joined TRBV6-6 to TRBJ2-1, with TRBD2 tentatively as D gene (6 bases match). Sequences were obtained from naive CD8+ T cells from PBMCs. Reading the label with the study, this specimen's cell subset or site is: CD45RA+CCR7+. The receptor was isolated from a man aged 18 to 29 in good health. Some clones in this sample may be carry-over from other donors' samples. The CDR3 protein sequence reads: CASSYNGGEYNEQFF. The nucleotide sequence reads TGTGCCAGCAGTTACAACGGCGGGGAGTACAATGAGCAGTTCTTC.